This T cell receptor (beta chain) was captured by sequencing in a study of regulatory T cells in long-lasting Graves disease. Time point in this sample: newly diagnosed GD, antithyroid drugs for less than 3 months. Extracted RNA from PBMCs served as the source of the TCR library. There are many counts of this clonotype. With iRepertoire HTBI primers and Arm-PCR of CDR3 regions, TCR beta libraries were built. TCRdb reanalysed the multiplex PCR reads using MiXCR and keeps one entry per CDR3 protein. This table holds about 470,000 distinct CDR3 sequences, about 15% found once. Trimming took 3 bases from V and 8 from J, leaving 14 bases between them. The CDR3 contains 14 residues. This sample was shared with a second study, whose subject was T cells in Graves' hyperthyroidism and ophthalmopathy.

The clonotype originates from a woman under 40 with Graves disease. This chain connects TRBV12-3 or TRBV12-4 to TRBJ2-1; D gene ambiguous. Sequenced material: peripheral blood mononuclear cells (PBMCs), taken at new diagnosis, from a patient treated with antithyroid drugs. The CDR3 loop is CASSFGLVRDEQFF. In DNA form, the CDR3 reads TGTGCCAGCAGTTTCGGCCTAGTTAGGGATGAGCAGTTCTTC.